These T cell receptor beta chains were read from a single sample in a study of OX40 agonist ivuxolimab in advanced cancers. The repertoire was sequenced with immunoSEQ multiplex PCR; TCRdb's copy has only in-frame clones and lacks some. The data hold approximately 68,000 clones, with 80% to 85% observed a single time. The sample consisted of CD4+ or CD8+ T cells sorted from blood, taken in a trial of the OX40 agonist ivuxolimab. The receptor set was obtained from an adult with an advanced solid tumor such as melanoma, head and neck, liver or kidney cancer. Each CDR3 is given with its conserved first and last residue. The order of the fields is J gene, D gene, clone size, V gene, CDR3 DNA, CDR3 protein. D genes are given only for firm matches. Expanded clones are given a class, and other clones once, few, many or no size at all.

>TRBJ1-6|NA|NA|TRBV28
TGTGCCAGCAGTCCCCAGGGGATCCTCTATAATTCACCCCTCCACTTT
CASSPQGILYNSPLHF
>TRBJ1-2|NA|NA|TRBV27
TGTGCTTACCGGGATTGGGGTGGCTATGGCTACACCTTC
CAYRDWGGYGYTF
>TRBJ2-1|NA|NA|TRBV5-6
TGTGCCAGCAGCTTGGGGCAGGGTCACAATGAGCAGTTCTTC
CASSLGQGHNEQFF
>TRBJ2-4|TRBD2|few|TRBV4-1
TGCGCCAGCAGCCTAACTAGCGGGGGGACCAAAAACATTCAGTACTTC
CASSLTSGGTKNIQYF
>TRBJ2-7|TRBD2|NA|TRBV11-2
TGTGCCAGCAGCTTAGGCCTAGCGGGGTACGAGCAGTACTTC
CASSLGLAGYEQYF
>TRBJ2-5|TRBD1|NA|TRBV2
TGTGCCAGCCCGGGACAGAAATCAACCCAAGAGACCCAGTACTTC
CASPGQKSTQETQYF
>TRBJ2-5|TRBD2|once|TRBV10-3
TGTGCCATCAAGCCGGCTAGCGGGAATCGAGAGACCCAGTACTTC
CAIKPASGNRETQYF
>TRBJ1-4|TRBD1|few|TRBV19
TGTGCCAGCATCATTGCCCCCGGGACAGAGAATGAAAAACTGTTTTTT
CASIIAPGTENEKLFF
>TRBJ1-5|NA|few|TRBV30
TGTGCCTGGAGTCCCCCACAGGCTAGAAAGAATCAGCCCCAGCATTTT
CAWSPPQARKNQPQHF
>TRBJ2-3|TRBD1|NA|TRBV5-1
TGCGCCAGCAGCCCTGACAGGGGTGGTGATACGCAGTATTTT
CASSPDRGGDTQYF
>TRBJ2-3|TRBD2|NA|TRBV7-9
TGTGCCAGCAGCTCGTCGGCGGGGGGGACCACAGATACGCAGTATTTT
CASSSSAGGTTDTQYF
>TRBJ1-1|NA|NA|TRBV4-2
TGTGCCAGCAGCCAAGACCCTGGGGCAGGACAAGCTTTCTTT
CASSQDPGAGQAFF
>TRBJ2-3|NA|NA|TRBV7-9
TGTGCCAGCAGCTCCGGACAGTCCACAGATACGCAGTATTTT
CASSSGQSTDTQYF
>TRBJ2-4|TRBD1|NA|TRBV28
TGTGCCAGCAGTCAGGGGGCGCAAACCAAAAACATTCAGTACTTC
CASSQGAQTKNIQYF